This TCR beta chain originates from a study of Graves' ophthalmopathy and Graves' hyperthyroidism. Study-wide results and caveats: The blood repertoire also included most expanded thyroid clonotypes above 0.001 frequency.

Recruitment covered hyperthyroidism patients aged 18 to 65 whose new diagnosis was of under 2 months' duration. The study excluded patients with other autoimmune diseases, uncontrolled infections, pregnancy or lactation. CDR3 length: 15 residues. Trimming removed 2 bases at V and 9 bases at J, with 17 bases between. Per germline, CDR1 GTSNPN and CDR2 SVGIG (reference sequence). Details on this clonotype: Its antigen is as yet unknown.

Transcripts of RNA were the source for amplifying TCR beta CDR3 regions. Following a first-round RT-PCR that used HTBI primers, a second-round multiplex PCR was carried out. TCRdb reprocessed the multiplex PCR reads with MiXCR, giving one entry per CDR3 protein. The table lists around 1.1 million distinct CDR3 sequences, about 36% of them singletons. The specimen was peripheral blood or thyroid tissue (not recorded which). This sequence originates from an adult man with Graves' hyperthyroidism. The chain joins TRBV30 to TRBJ1-6; D is uncertain. The DNA for the CDR3 is TGTGCCTGGAGTCAAAGGAGGCTGGGCTTTTCACCCCTCCACTTT. Translating gives CAWSQRRLGFSPLHF. Full variable domain (missing parts from reference TRBV30 and TRBJ1-6): SQTIHQWPATLVQPVGSPLSLECTVEGTSNPNLYWYRQAAGRGLQLLFYSVGIGQISSEVPQNLSASRPQDRQFILSSKKLLLSDSGFYLCAWSQRRLGFSPLHFGNGTRLTVT.